Below are 21 T cell receptor beta chains sequenced from a single sample in a study of T cell changes during pregnancy in multiple sclerosis. The assay was immunoSEQ multiplex PCR, and TCRdb's table has in-frame clones only and misses some. The table has 80,000 to 130,000 clones, around 92% seen once. The input for sequencing was peripheral blood, taken before pregnancy. The receptors stem from a female donor with multiple sclerosis, enrolled in a pregnancy study.

This clone appeared a single time. The V call is TRBV14, the J call TRBJ1-2; D not resolved. Per the germline V gene, CDR1 is SGHDN and CDR2 is FVKESK. The V gene lost 1 base and the J gene lost 4 bases, with 10 bases spanning the gap. This CDR3 is 14 amino acids long. CDR3 nucleotide sequence: TGTGCCAGCAGCCAAGTAGACACGTTCTATGGCTACACCTTC. Protein product: CASSQVDTFYGYTF.

This sequence joins TRBV4-3 and TRBJ2-3; 8 bases match TRBD1. The CDR3 has 15 residues. With V trimmed by 4 bases and J by 7 bases, 10 bases remained unmatched. The germline V gene has CDR1 LGHNA and CDR2 YSLEER. CDR3 in amino acids: CASSPLLGQGNTQYF. The DNA of the CDR3 is TGCGCCAGCAGCCCACTCCTAGGACAGGGAAATACGCAGTATTTT.

The chain carries TRBV14 and TRBJ1-4; no firm D call. The CDR3 sequence is 15 residues long. Deletions cut 5 bases from V and 0 bases from J, with 10 bases between. In germline, CDR1 is SGHDN, CDR2 FVKESK. CDR3 sequence: CASSALFATNEKLFF. In DNA form, the CDR3 reads TGTGCCAGCAGCGCACTTTTCGCAACTAATGAAAAACTGTTTTTT.

This clone appeared once. V is TRBV2 and J is TRBJ2-2, with unresolved D. Germline CDR1 is SNHLY and CDR2 is FYNNEI. This CDR3 contains 14 residues. Trimming took off 7 bases at V and 2 bases at J, with 11 bases between the two ends. The CDR3 sequence: CASNRGINTGELFF. For the CDR3, the DNA is TGTGCCAGCAACCGCGGAATTAACACCGGGGAGCTGTTTTTT.

The chain is built from TRBV6-5 and TRBJ2-1, with D possibly being TRBD2 (6 bases). V dropped 8 bases and J dropped 7 bases, with 9 bases sitting between them. The V gene's germline CDR1 is MNHEY and CDR2 SVGAGI. The CDR3 sequence is 11 residues long. The CDR3 reads CASGAGNEQFF. Written as DNA, the CDR3 is TGTGCCAGCGGCGCGGGGAATGAGCAGTTCTTC.

V gene TRBV7-9 combines with J gene TRBJ1-1; TRBD1 might be the D (6 bases). CDR3 length equals 14 residues. V was shortened by 4 bases and J by 0 bases, with 9 bases between the two germline ends. Looked up from germline, CDR1 is SEHNR and CDR2 is FQNEAQ (reference sequence). DNA for the CDR3: TGTGCCAGCAGCTCCAGGGGCTTGAACACTGAAGCTTTCTTT. It yields the protein CASSSRGLNTEAFF.

This chain links TRBV4-3 with TRBJ2-2, with D maybe TRBD1 (5 bases). The length of the CDR3 is 14 residues. The germline gives CDR1 LGHNA, CDR2 YSLEER. Trimming took off 4 bases at V and 5 bases at J, with 11 bases between the two ends. CDR3 DNA: TGCGCCAGCAGCCCGATCAGGGTAACCGGGGAGCTGTTTTTT. Translated, it gives CASSPIRVTGELFF.

The gene calls are TRBV13 and TRBJ1-4, with 9 bases lining up with TRBD1. V shed 7 bases and J 8 bases; nucleotides not matched to a gene: 11. The CDR3 extends over 15 amino acids. Germline CDR1 reads PRHDT; CDR2 reads FYEKMQ (reference sequence). The CDR3 bases are TGTGCCAGCAACCCCTGGGGACAGGGTACCGAAAAACTGTTTTTT. Its translation: CASNPWGQGTEKLFF.

V usage is TRBV15 and J usage is TRBJ2-7, with a possible D match to TRBD2 (6 bases). With 1 base removed from V and 2 bases from J, the gap between germline ends came to 21 bases. The CDR3 extends over 18 amino acids. Germline V lookup: CDR1 LNHNV, CDR2 YYDKDF (reference sequence). CDR3 nucleotides: TGTGCCACCAGCAGAGCAGAATTCTCAGGGACTGATCCCTACGAGCAGTACTTC. This sequence encodes CATSRAEFSGTDPYEQYF. Using reference TRBV15 and TRBJ2-7 for the parts outside the CDR3, the full variable domain is DAMVIQNPRYQVTQFGKPVTLSCSQTLNHNVMYWYQQKSSQAPKLLFHYYDKDFNNEADTPDNFQSRRPNTSFCFLDIRSPGLGDTAMYLCATSRAEFSGTDPYEQYFGPGTRLTVT.

The rearrangement links TRBV7-9 to TRBJ1-1, with D perhaps TRBD1 (6 bases). The V and J ends lost 2 bases and 1 base respectively, with 11 bases between them. The CDR3 is made up of 15 amino acids. CDR1 is SEHNR, CDR2 FQNEAQ, per germline (reference sequence). The CDR3 reads CASSLLQGRNTEAFF. The CDR3, as DNA: TGTGCCAGCAGCTTATTGCAGGGGCGGAACACTGAAGCTTTCTTT.

V is TRBV30 and J is TRBJ2-7; D is possibly TRBD1 (6 bases). The V gene's germline CDR1 is GTSNPN and CDR2 SVGIG (reference sequence). The CDR3 sequence is 11 residues long. V shed 4 bases and J shed 6 bases, with 10 bases lying between them. The chain's CDR3 is CAWTTGSEQYF. DNA for the CDR3: TGTGCCTGGACCACAGGGTCCGAGCAGTACTTC. The full variable domain, completed using reference TRBV30 and TRBJ2-7, is SQTIHQWPATLVQPVGSPLSLECTVEGTSNPNLYWYRQAAGRGLQLLFYSVGIGQISSEVPQNLSASRPQDRQFILSSKKLLLSDSGFYLCAWTTGSEQYFGPGTRLTVT.

The chain links TRBV5-4 to TRBJ2-2; TRBD2 matches at 7 bases. In germline, CDR1 is SGHNT, CDR2 YYREEE (reference sequence). CDR3 length equals 15 residues. With 1 base clipped from V and 7 bases from J, the junction kept 7 bases outside the gene matches. The CDR3 sequence: CASSLPRGEDGELFF. The CDR3 DNA reads as TGTGCCAGCAGCTTGCCTCGGGGGGAGGACGGGGAGCTGTTTTTT.

The V call is TRBV5-1, the J call TRBJ1-1; maybe TRBD1 (5 bases). This CDR3 is 15 amino acids long. Germline CDR1 reads SGHRS; CDR2 reads YFSETQ. Trimming removed 1 base from V and 5 bases from J, with 15 bases in between. DNA for the CDR3: TGCGCCAGCAGCTTGTATCAGGGAAGTCGGACTGAAGCTTTCTTT. Its protein is CASSLYQGSRTEAFF.

The chain employs TRBV27 and TRBJ2-7; TRBD2 aligns across 8 bases. Germline-derived CDR1 and CDR2 are MNHEY and SMNVEV (reference sequence). The length of the CDR3 is 15 residues. With 7 bases clipped from V and 5 bases from J, the junction kept 13 bases outside the gene matches. CDR3 nucleotide sequence: TGTGCCAGCACTTACCGGGGGGGATTCAGCGACGAGCAGTACTTC. This encodes CASTYRGGFSDEQYF.

This clone was observed once. The rearrangement links TRBV7-9 to TRBJ1-1; 7 bases fit TRBD1. The CDR3 runs to 12 residues. Germline V gives CDR1 SEHNR, CDR2 FQNEAQ (reference sequence). After removal of 0 bases from V and 10 bases from J, the junction contained 2 bases not matched to a gene. In DNA form, the CDR3 reads TGTGCCAGCAGCTTAGCCGACAGGGTAGCTTTCTTT. It codes for CASSLADRVAFF.

This clone is a singleton in its sample. The DNA for the CDR3 is TGTGCCAGCAGTGGGACACATTATACCTACGAGCAGTACTTC. It codes for CASSGTHYTYEQYF. The rearrangement uses TRBV27 and TRBJ2-7, with D possibly being TRBD1 (6 bases). V lost 5 bases and J 2 bases, leaving 13 bases between the germline ends. This CDR3 has 14 residues. Germline loops: CDR1 MNHEY, CDR2 SMNVEV (reference sequence).

About this clone itself: One end of the junction is discordant with germline, which a read error may explain. The rearrangement joins TRBV10-1 to TRBJ1-2; D unclear. Germline loops: CDR1 WNHNN, CDR2 SYGVQD (reference sequence). This CDR3 contains 12 residues. CDR3 DNA: TGCGCCAGCAGTGCCGGGAACAATGGCTACATCTTC. It encodes CASSAGNNGYIF.

In its sample, this clone was seen once. The chain carries TRBV23-1 and TRBJ2-3; the match to TRBD2 covers 11 bases. TRBV23-1 falls under the ORF class, with uncertain function. With V trimmed by 8 bases and J by 5 bases, 9 bases remained unmatched. The CDR3 runs to 15 residues. CDR3 protein: CASRTRTSGRDTQYF. The CDR3 DNA reads TGCGCCAGCCGAACGCGGACTAGCGGGCGAGATACGCAGTATTTT.

In the case of this clone: Other DNA sequences in this sample translate to the same CDR3. V and J are TRBV5-1 and TRBJ2-1; 9 bases match TRBD2. Losses at the gene ends were 0 bases for V and 6 bases for J; bases not matched to a gene: 1. The CDR3 covers 14 residues. Germline-derived CDR1 and CDR2 are SGHRS and YFSETQ. The CDR3 nucleotides are TGCGCCAGCAGCTTGGGTAGCGGGGGCAATGAGCAGTTCTTC. Its translation is CASSLGSGGNEQFF.

The chain uses TRBV5-1 and TRBJ2-7; 9 bases map to TRBD2. Germline assignment: CDR1 SGHRS and CDR2 YFSETQ. Unmatched junction bases numbered 10, after V lost 4 bases and J lost 2 bases. CDR3 size: 16 residues. This CDR3 is CASSLAGGSSTYEQYF. In DNA form, the CDR3 reads TGCGCCAGCAGCCTGGCGGGGGGGAGTTCAACCTACGAGCAGTACTTC.

The chain has TRBV19 and TRBJ1-1, with D perhaps matching TRBD1 (6 bases). The CDR3 is 13 amino acids. CDR1 and CDR2 from the germline V gene are LNHDA and SQIVND (reference sequence). The V gene lost 3 bases and the J gene lost 6 bases, with 11 bases spanning the gap. The CDR3 sequence is CASSITGQSEAFF. CDR3 in DNA: TGTGCCAGTAGTATTACTGGACAGTCTGAAGCTTTCTTT. Full variable domain (rest looked up from reference TRBV19 and TRBJ1-1): DGGITQSPKYLFRKEGQNVTLSCEQNLNHDAMYWYRQDPGQGLRLIYYSQIVNDFQKGDIAEGYSVSREKKESFPLTVTSAQKNPTAFYLCASSITGQSEAFFGQGTRLTVV.